Following are 10 T cell receptor beta chains from one sample sequenced in a study of beta chain features in type 1 diabetes. General study findings and limits: In every one of the four CD4+ subsets, TCRB CDR3s were moderately but significantly shorter in Type 1 diabetes patients.

No cognate antigen is known for these TCRs. Expressed TCRB transcripts were sequenced, since all the RNA that had been isolated was reverse transcribed. Repertoires were generated with immunoSEQ multiplex PCR, while TCRdb's copy carries only in-frame clones and drops some. This repertoire shows 600,000 to 700,000 clones, roughly an eighth found once; its top ten account for about 0.02%. The specimen sequenced was naive CD4+ T cells from blood. These receptors originate from a man aged 18 to 30 with type 1 diabetes.

This clone was found a few times. The J gene is TRBJ2-7, the V gene TRBV30; TRBD2 is a possible D gene (6 bases). The germline CDR1 and CDR2 sequences are GTSNPN and SVGIG (reference sequence). There are 12 residues in the CDR3. Deletions cut 2 bases from V and 3 bases from J, with 8 bases between. CDR3 loop: CAWSMDYYEQYF. The DNA of the CDR3 is TGTGCCTGGAGTATGGACTACTACGAGCAGTACTTC.

This clone was counted between two and nine times. This chain connects TRBV30 to TRBJ2-6; D is undetermined. The CDR3 has 14 residues. Looked up from germline, CDR1 is GTSNPN and CDR2 is SVGIG (reference sequence). V was trimmed by 0 bases and J by 0 bases, leaving 3 bases between them. CDR3 region: CAWSVTSGANVLTF. The CDR3 DNA reads as TGTGCCTGGAGTGTAACCTCTGGGGCCAACGTCCTGACTTTC.

This clone occurred a few times. The rearrangement links TRBV5-1 to TRBJ1-6; a possible D gene is TRBD1 (5 bases). The germline V gene has CDR1 SGHRS and CDR2 YFSETQ. The V end lost 0 bases, the J end lost 3 bases, and 7 bases lay between the germline ends. The CDR3 covers 15 residues. CDR3 protein: CASSLEGIYNSPLHF. CDR3 nucleotide sequence: TGCGCCAGCAGCTTGGAGGGGATCTATAATTCACCCCTCCACTTT. Drawing the rest from reference TRBV5-1 and TRBJ1-6, the complete variable domain is KAGVTQTPRYLIKTRGQQVTLSCSPISGHRSVSWYQQTPGQGLQFLFEYFSETQRNKGNFPGRFSGRQFSNSRSEMNVSTLELGDSALYLCASSLEGIYNSPLHFGNGTRLTVT.

This rearrangement joins TRBV28 to TRBJ2-6; D is perhaps TRBD2 (6 bases). Trimming removed 6 bases from V and 1 base from J, with 10 bases in between. Germline V CDR1 and CDR2: MDHEN, SYDVKM. CDR3 length: 15 residues. The CDR3 bases are TGTGCCAGCAGGGTAGGAGGGTCTGGGGCCAACGTCCTGACTTTC. It specifies CASRVGGSGANVLTF.

J is TRBJ2-2 and V is TRBV7-6, with D possibly TRBD1 on 5 matching bases. The CDR3 runs to 15 residues. V shed 0 bases and J shed 1 base, with 6 bases lying between them. CDR1 and CDR2 from the germline V gene are SGHVS and FNYEAQ. The CDR3 sequence is CASSLARVNTGELFF. DNA for the CDR3: TGTGCCAGCAGCTTAGCCAGGGTGAACACCGGGGAGCTGTTTTTT.

This clone was seen a few times. The gene calls are TRBV7-9 and TRBJ1-1; 10 bases are shared with TRBD1. The CDR3 is 16 amino acids. Germline V gives CDR1 SEHNR, CDR2 FQNEAQ (reference sequence). V was clipped by 5 bases and J by 8 bases; unmatched bases: 14. CDR3 sequence: CASSPPGQGPVTEAFF. DNA of the CDR3: TGTGCCAGCAGCCCCCCGGGACAGGGGCCCGTAACGGAAGCTTTCTTT.

This clone showed up just a few times. This chain links TRBV30 with TRBJ2-1, with 8 bases identical to TRBD2. The CDR3 extends over 12 amino acids. In germline, CDR1 is GTSNPN, CDR2 SVGIG (reference sequence). Trimming took 5 bases from V and 10 from J; bases not matched to a gene: 7. The CDR3: CAWVRGEGEQFF. As DNA, the CDR3 is TGTGCCTGGGTGCGGGGGGAAGGCGAGCAGTTCTTC.

This clone has a handful of counts. V is TRBV30 and J is TRBJ2-7, with a possible D match to TRBD2 (6 bases). The V gene lost 5 bases and the J gene lost 6 bases, with 11 bases spanning the gap. The CDR3 consists of 11 residues. The germline gives CDR1 GTSNPN, CDR2 SVGIG (reference sequence). In nucleotides, the CDR3 is TGTGCCTGGTTTCACGGGGGCGAGCAGTACTTC. It yields the protein CAWFHGGEQYF.

This clone was picked up a small number of times. The chain employs TRBV7-2 and TRBJ2-1; 8 bases fit TRBD2. The length of the CDR3 is 15 residues. Germline loops: CDR1 SGHTA, CDR2 FQGNSA. V lost 5 bases and J lost 1; bases outside the gene matches: 4. DNA of the CDR3: TGTGCCAGCAGCCGCGGGGGGACATCCTACAATGAGCAGTTCTTC. Translation gives CASSRGGTSYNEQFF.

This clone was observed a handful of times. This rearrangement joins TRBV7-2 to TRBJ1-1; no clear D. This CDR3 contains 13 residues. V was cut by 4 bases and J by 7 bases, with 13 bases left in between. Germline assignment: CDR1 SGHTA and CDR2 FQGNSA. The CDR3 DNA is TGTGCCAGCAGCTCCCTCCAGTCTGGTGAAGCTTTCTTT. Its protein product is CASSSLQSGEAFF.